A single T cell receptor beta chain is shown here with its context. 13 Jbeta primers and 60 Vbeta primers were used for the PCR. Sequencing used immunoSEQ multiplex PCR; TCRdb keeps in-frame clones, though not all of them. The table lists roughly 160,000 clones, 75% to 80% of them singletons. The data derive from a study of cytomegalovirus exposure and HLA in healthy donors. The CDR3 totals 15 residues. Germline V CDR1 and CDR2: SGHVS, FQNEAQ. Deletions cut 5 bases from V and 8 bases from J, with 21 bases between. Sequencing used PBMCs. This chain links TRBV7-8 with TRBJ1-2; D may be TRBD1 (5 bases). The sequence derives from a man aged 45-65 years in good health and CMV-seropositive. The CDR3 DNA reads TGTGCCAGCAGCCGGACCCGTGCAGGGAGGGTCGGCTACACCTTC. Translated: CASSRTRAGRVGYTF.